These 20 T cell receptor beta chains came from one sample sequenced in a study of blood T cell repertoires in COVID-19. Measured with immunoSEQ multiplex PCR; TCRdb has only the in-frame clones, and not every one. The sample gives about 220,000 clones, about nine tenths of which show up once; over 3% is in the top ten. Sequencing was carried out using PBMCs or T cells enriched from blood (not recorded which). The receptors here all came from a woman aged 40 to 50 with acute COVID-19.

This clone was seen only a few times. This chain joins TRBV6-2 or TRBV6-3 and TRBJ2-5, with TRBD2 identical over 7 bases. The CDR3 is 16 residues long. V was pared by 2 bases and J by 4 bases, with 10 bases of the junction left unmatched. CDR1 MNHEY and CDR2 SVGEGT come from the germline V gene. The CDR3: CASSYGAGGRRETQYF. Written as DNA, the CDR3 is TGTGCCAGCAGTTACGGGGCCGGGGGGAGACGAGAGACCCAGTACTTC.

This chain links TRBV29-1 with TRBJ1-1; D gene uncertain. Trimming removed 7 bases at V and 4 bases at J, with 7 bases between. This CDR3 region has 10 residues. CDR1 is SQVTM, CDR2 ANQGSEA, per germline. The CDR3 here is CSAAVTEAFF. The DNA of the CDR3 is TGCAGCGCCGCGGTCACTGAAGCTTTCTTT.

The chain combines TRBV5-4 with TRBJ1-6; D gene unclear. In germline, CDR1 is SGHNT, CDR2 YYREEE (reference sequence). V was pared by 0 bases and J by 0 bases, with 13 bases between. This CDR3 has 18 amino acids. The CDR3 spells CASSLGSLHSSYNSPLHF. The CDR3 DNA sequence: TGTGCCAGCAGCTTGGGTTCCCTGCATAGCTCCTATAATTCACCCCTCCACTTT. The full variable domain, in which reference TRBV5-4 and TRBJ1-6 provide the parts outside the CDR3, is ETGVTQSPTHLIKTRGQQVTLRCSSQSGHNTVSWYQQALGQGPQFIFQYYREEENGRGNFPPRFSGLQFPNYSSELNVNALELDDSALYLCASSLGSLHSSYNSPLHFGNGTRLTVT.

The chain employs TRBV10-3 and TRBJ1-1, with D tentatively TRBD1 (6 bases). The CDR3 has 14 amino acids. CDR1 is ENHRY, CDR2 SYGVKD, per germline. The V and J ends lost 2 bases and 1 base respectively, with 8 bases between them. The CDR3 nucleotides are TGTGCCATCAGTGAGGGACAGTGGAACACTGAAGCTTTCTTT. This encodes CAISEGQWNTEAFF.

The rearrangement links TRBV7-6 to TRBJ2-3, with 7 bases identical to TRBD2. Trimming cost V 5 bases and J 3 bases; bases outside gene matches: 8. Germline CDR1 SGHVS, CDR2 FNYEAQ. The length of the CDR3 is 15 residues. The CDR3 spells CASSPWTRGTDTQYF. Here the CDR3 DNA reads TGTGCCAGCAGCCCATGGACTAGAGGGACAGATACGCAGTATTTT.

CDR3 DNA sequence: TGTGCCAGCAGCCCCCGACAGGGTAGCTCACCCCTCCACTTT. This translates into CASSPRQGSSPLHF. The J gene is TRBJ1-6, the V gene TRBV7-9, with 7 bases matching TRBD1. Trimming cost V 5 bases and J 10 bases; bases outside gene matches: 8. Germline-derived CDR1 and CDR2 are SEHNR and FQNEAQ (reference sequence). The CDR3 is made up of 14 amino acids.

The chain has TRBV7-8 and TRBJ1-6; D unclear. The CDR3 contains 12 residues. The germline V gene has CDR1 SGHVS and CDR2 FQNEAQ. V lost 5 bases and J 7 bases, leaving 6 bases between the germline ends. The CDR3 region has the DNA TGTGCCAGCAGCCCCCAGAATTCACCCCTCCACTTT. Translated, it gives CASSPQNSPLHF.

The gene calls are TRBV12-3 or TRBV12-4 and TRBJ1-1; D ambiguous. Trimming pared 7 bases from V and 2 bases from J, leaving 11 bases between. This CDR3 has 13 residues. CDR3 sequence reads: CASTNRRNTEAFF. The CDR3 DNA reads as TGTGCCAGCACTAACAGAAGAAACACTGAAGCTTTCTTT.

This clone was detected a few times. This sequence joins TRBV7-2 and TRBJ2-1; tentatively, D is TRBD2 (6 bases). Germline loops: CDR1 SGHTA, CDR2 FQGNSA. The CDR3 consists of 11 residues. The ends were cut back, 6 bases at V and 8 bases at J, with 8 bases in the middle. Written as DNA, the CDR3 is TGTGCCAGCAGGGGGGGTGATGAGCAGTTCTTC. The encoded protein is CASRGGDEQFF.

The V call is TRBV5-4, the J call TRBJ1-4, with no clear D. CDR3 length: 15 amino acids. Germline CDR1 is SGHNT and CDR2 is YYREEE (reference sequence). V lost 3 bases and J lost 7, with 16 bases in between. Written as DNA, the CDR3 is TGTGCCAGCAGCTCTGCCTCGTCAGATCTTGAAAAACTGTTTTTT. Translation: CASSSASSDLEKLFF.

The chain recombines TRBV5-4 with TRBJ2-7; TRBD1 aligns across 9 bases. The germline V gene encodes CDR1 SGHNT and CDR2 YYREEE (reference sequence). V lost 4 bases, J lost 9 bases, and 14 bases stayed unmatched. This CDR3 is 15 amino acids long. CDR3 amino acids: CASSLPGTGNFAQYF. The CDR3 DNA follows: TGTGCCAGCAGCCTCCCAGGGACAGGGAACTTCGCGCAGTACTTC.

This clone was seen a single time. This chain connects TRBV13 to TRBJ2-1, with a tentative D call TRBD2 (6 bases). CDR3 length: 14 amino acids. Trimming cost V 4 bases and J 3 bases, with 10 bases left between them. Germline CDR1 reads PRHDT; CDR2 reads FYEKMQ (reference sequence). The CDR3 is CASSSSAHYNEQFF. The CDR3 DNA reads TGTGCCAGCAGCTCTAGCGCCCACTACAATGAGCAGTTCTTC.

V is TRBV18 and J is TRBJ1-2; 9 nucleotides match TRBD1. With 6 bases clipped from V and 5 bases from J, the junction kept 10 bases outside the gene matches. The V gene's germline CDR1 is KGHSH and CDR2 LQKENI. This CDR3 region has 15 residues. In DNA form, the CDR3 reads TGTGCCAGCTCGAACCAGAGAGGACAGGGGTATGGCTACACCTTC. As protein: CASSNQRGQGYGYTF.

The chain carries TRBV7-9 and TRBJ2-6; D is perhaps TRBD1 (5 bases). The CDR3 has 17 residues. The germline V gene encodes CDR1 SEHNR and CDR2 FQNEAQ (reference sequence). V lost 0 bases to trimming and J lost 0 bases, with 9 bases between them. CDR3 in amino acids: CASSLATGTSGANVLTF. CDR3 DNA sequence: TGTGCCAGCAGCTTAGCCACAGGTACCTCTGGGGCCAACGTCCTGACTTTC.

This chain connects TRBV5-1 to TRBJ2-7; the D is unclear. The germline gives CDR1 SGHRS, CDR2 YFSETQ. Between the trimmed V and J ends, which lost 0 bases and 2 bases, there was a span of 9 bases. The CDR3 is made up of 14 amino acids. Here the CDR3 DNA reads TGCGCCAGCAGCTTGGTTCCGGGTCCCTACGAGCAGTACGTC. Residues: CASSLVPGPYEQYV.

The chain couples TRBV14 to TRBJ1-2, with 8 bases lining up with TRBD1. Germline-derived CDR1 and CDR2 are SGHDN and FVKESK. V shed 0 bases and J 8 bases; nucleotides not matched to a gene: 11. There are 16 residues in the CDR3. The chain's CDR3 is CASSQEWGQGALGYTF. In DNA form, the CDR3 reads TGTGCCAGCAGCCAAGAGTGGGGGCAGGGGGCTCTGGGCTACACCTTC.

This rearrangement joins TRBV5-1 to TRBJ1-2, with 9 positions matching TRBD1. Germline loops: CDR1 SGHRS, CDR2 YFSETQ. The CDR3 has 15 amino acids. V was clipped by 4 bases and J by 4 bases; unmatched bases: 8. The CDR3 DNA is TGCGCCAGCAGCATTGGGACAGGGTGGACCTATGGCTACACCTTC. It encodes CASSIGTGWTYGYTF.

This sequence joins TRBV7-2 and TRBJ1-1, with 7 positions matching TRBD1. The CDR3 has 14 amino acids. CDR1 SGHTA and CDR2 FQGNSA come from the germline V gene. J was trimmed by 1 base and V by 3 bases; bases with no gene match: 2. The CDR3 reads CASSFRTGNTEAFF. In DNA form, the CDR3 reads TGTGCCAGCAGCTTCAGGACAGGGAACACTGAAGCTTTCTTT.

The V gene is TRBV7-8, the J gene TRBJ2-7; possibly TRBD2 for D (6 bases). The CDR3 contains 15 residues. The germline CDR1 and CDR2 sequences are SGHVS and FQNEAQ. V was clipped by 2 bases and J by 2 bases, with 13 bases between them. The CDR3 protein is CASSLPTGVAYEQYF. The CDR3 nucleotides read TGTGCCAGCAGCTTACCAACGGGGGTTGCCTACGAGCAGTACTTC. Full variable domain (outside the CDR3, taken from reference TRBV7-8 and TRBJ2-7): GAGVSQSPRYKVAKRGQDVALRCDPISGHVSLFWYQQALGQGPEFLTYFQNEAQLDKSGLPSDRFFAERPEGSVSTLKIQRTQQEDSAVYLCASSLPTGVAYEQYFGPGTRLTVT.

This clone was counted only a few times. The chain recombines TRBV6-5 with TRBJ1-6; 9 bases fit TRBD1. In germline, CDR1 is MNHEY, CDR2 SVGAGI. CDR3 length: 15 amino acids. V lost 6 bases, J lost 8 bases, and 8 bases stayed unmatched. CDR3 loop: CASRGQGKGYSPLHF. In DNA, the CDR3 is TGTGCCAGCAGGGGACAGGGAAAAGGGTATTCACCCCTCCACTTT.